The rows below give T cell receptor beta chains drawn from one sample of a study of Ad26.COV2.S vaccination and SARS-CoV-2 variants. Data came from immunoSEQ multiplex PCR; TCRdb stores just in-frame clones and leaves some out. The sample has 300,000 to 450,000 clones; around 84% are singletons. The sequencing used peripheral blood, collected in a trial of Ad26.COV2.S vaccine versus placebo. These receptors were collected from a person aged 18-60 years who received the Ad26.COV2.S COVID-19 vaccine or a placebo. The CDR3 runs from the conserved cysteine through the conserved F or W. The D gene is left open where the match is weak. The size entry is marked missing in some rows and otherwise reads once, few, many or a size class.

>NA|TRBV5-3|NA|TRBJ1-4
CARRKPTNEKLFF
TGTGCCAGAAGGAAACCAACTAATGAAAAACTGTTTTTT
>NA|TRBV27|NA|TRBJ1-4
CASSLFQVRTNEKLFF
TGTGCCAGCAGTTTATTCCAGGTCCGGACTAATGAAAAACTGTTTTTT
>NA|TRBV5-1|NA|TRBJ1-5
CASSLVSPPGQPQHF
TGCGCCAGCAGCTTGGTCTCGCCGCCGGGACAGCCCCAGCATTTT
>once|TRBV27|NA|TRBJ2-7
CASSSGTAQYF
TGTGCCAGCAGTTCGGGGACCGCGCAGTACTTC
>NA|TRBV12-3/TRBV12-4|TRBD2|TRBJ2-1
CASRSLAGEQFF
TGTGCCAGCAGATCGCTAGCGGGGGAGCAGTTCTTC
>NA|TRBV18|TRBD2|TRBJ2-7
CASSPGGGYGNPEQYF
TGTGCCAGCTCGCCCGGGGGGGGCTACGGGAATCCTGAGCAGTACTTC
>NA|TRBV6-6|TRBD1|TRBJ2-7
CASSHTGTGMVEQYF
TGTGCCAGCAGTCATACCGGGACAGGGATGGTGGAGCAGTACTTC
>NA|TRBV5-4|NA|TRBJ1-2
CASSLEVGNYGYTF
TGTGCCAGCAGCTTGGAGGTAGGGAACTATGGCTACACCTTC
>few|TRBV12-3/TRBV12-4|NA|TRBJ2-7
CASSLRAAYEQYF
TGTGCCAGCAGTCTGAGGGCCGCCTACGAGCAGTACTTC
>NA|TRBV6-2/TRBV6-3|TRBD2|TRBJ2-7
CASSYSRGSYEQYF
TGTGCCAGCAGTTATTCGCGGGGGTCCTACGAGCAGTACTTC
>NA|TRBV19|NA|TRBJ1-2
CASSIGQGNYGYTF
TGTGCCAGTAGTATAGGTCAGGGGAACTATGGCTACACCTTC
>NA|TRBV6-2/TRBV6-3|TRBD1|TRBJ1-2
CASSKTTSTGAYGYTF
TGTGCCAGCAGCAAGACGACCTCTACAGGGGCCTATGGCTACACCTTC
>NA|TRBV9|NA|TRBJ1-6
CASSVDSVSPLHF
TGTGCCAGCAGCGTAGACAGTGTTTCACCCCTCCACTTT